The 32 T cell receptor beta chains presented below share a single source sample, sequenced in a study of tumor-infiltrating lymphocytes in primary liver carcinoma. Using a constant-region primer together with ProtoScript II reverse transcriptase, TCR beta cDNA was made from roughly 520 ng of total RNA. What produced the TCR beta libraries was three nested multiplex PCR rounds using slightly modified ARM-PCR. PCR rounds one and two used TRBV1-TRBV30 forward primers with a C-beta reverse primer for around 9 cycles each. TCRdb used MiXCR to reprocess the multiplex PCR reads, holding one entry per CDR3 protein. The data hold about 350,000 distinct CDR3 sequences, with roughly two thirds observed a single time. Blood RNA came from unsorted whole blood; germline DNA was also extracted. The sample was peripheral blood. The receptors here all came from a man aged 35 to 55 with primary liver carcinoma and hepatitis B virus infection.

V and J are TRBV11-1 and TRBJ2-3; unclear D gene. Germline loops: CDR1 SGHAT, CDR2 FQDESV (reference sequence). Trimming removed 7 bases from V and 1 base from J, with 15 bases in between. This CDR3 has 15 residues. Here the CDR3 DNA reads TGTGCCAGCAAACCAGTAGGCTTCGGCACAGATACGCAGTATTTT. The encoded protein is CASKPVGFGTDTQYF.

To note about this clonotype: Relative to the germline gene, one junction end is altered; a read error may explain this. In nucleotides, the CDR3 is TGTGCCAGCAGTGAAAGTGCGAGTCAATCCTACGAGCAGCACTTC. Protein product: CASSESASQSYEQHF. The chain has TRBV6-1 and TRBJ2-7; no clear D gene. The germline V gene encodes CDR1 MNHNS and CDR2 SASEGT. The CDR3 extends over 15 amino acids.

For this clonotype: The germline gene is not matched at one end of the junction; a read error may be the cause. CDR3 bases: TGTGTCAGCAGCATAGGCCAGGGCAATCAGCCTCAGCATTTT. Translated, it gives CVSSIGQGNQPQHF. The V call is TRBV12-3 or TRBV12-4, the J call TRBJ1-5; D possibly corresponds to TRBD1 (5 bases). The CDR3 totals 14 residues.

This clonotype has a count of ten or more. This chain uses TRBV4-1 with TRBJ2-7, with 7 bases matching TRBD2. The CDR3 has 17 residues. V was pared by 0 bases and J by 0 bases, with 8 bases of the junction left unmatched. The germline CDR1 and CDR2 sequences are MGHRA and YSYEKL. CDR3 loop: CASSQEHLAVSSYEQYF. The CDR3 coding sequence is TGCGCCAGCAGCCAAGAGCATCTAGCGGTGAGCTCCTACGAGCAGTACTTC.

Note on this clonotype: One end of the junction does not line up with germline, which may come from a read error. The V call is TRBV11-1, the J call TRBJ2-1; 8 bases align to TRBD2. Germline V gives CDR1 SGHAT, CDR2 FQDESV (reference sequence). The CDR3 totals 17 residues. CDR3 residues: CAISLPLTGGSHNEQFF. As DNA, the CDR3 is TGTGCCATCAGCTTACCCCTCACGGGAGGGTCACACAATGAGCAGTTCTTC.

This clonotype was seen only once. A read error may account for a junction end that differs from germline. J is TRBJ2-1 and V is TRBV11-2; tentatively, D is TRBD2 (6 bases). The CDR3 is 14 residues long. Germline V gives CDR1 SGHAT, CDR2 FQNNGV. The CDR3 DNA reads as TGTGCAAGCAGCTTAGGCGGGATCCACAATGAGCAGTTCTTC. It yields the protein CASSLGGIHNEQFF.

Remarks on this clonotype: Germline and junction disagree at one end, which may indicate a read error. The CDR3 loop reads CSSSNWVAGELFF. The CDR3 DNA reads TGTTCCAGCAGCAATTGGGTGGCCGGGGAGCTGTTTTTT. The chain joins TRBV11-2 to TRBJ2-2; D unresolved. There are 13 residues in the CDR3. Germline-derived CDR1 and CDR2 are SGHAT and FQNNGV.

A remark on this clonotype: A much larger clone is a single base away; this may be a read error. The chain employs TRBV29-1 and TRBJ1-2, with 8 bases that match TRBD1. The CDR3 sequence is 11 residues long. Germline CDR1 is SQVTM and CDR2 is ANQGSEA. The CDR3 sequence: CGARTGYGYTF. CDR3 bases: TGCGGCGCCCGGACAGGGTATGGCTACACCTTC. Looking up the rest from reference TRBV29-1 and TRBJ1-2 gives the full variable domain: SAVISQKPSRDICQRGTSLTIQCQVDSQVTMMFWYRQQPGQSLTLIATANQGSEATYESGFVIDKFPISRPNLTFSTLTVSNMSPEDSSIYLCGARTGYGYTFGSGTRLTVV.

This clonotype has more than one count but fewer than ten. The rearrangement links TRBV28 to TRBJ2-1, with D hard to call. CDR1 MDHEN and CDR2 SYDVKM come from the germline V gene. V lost 6 bases, J lost 6 bases, and 15 bases lay in between. This CDR3 is 14 amino acids long. CDR3 in amino acids: CASSFGIRFNEQFF. In DNA form, the CDR3 reads TGTGCCAGCAGCTTTGGTATACGGTTCAATGAGCAGTTCTTC.

In regard to this clonotype: Sequence at one end of the junction differs from germline and may be a read error. The chain combines TRBV11-2 with TRBJ2-2; D may be TRBD1 (6 bases). This CDR3 comprises 15 residues. In germline, CDR1 is SGHAT, CDR2 FQNNGV. The CDR3 is CACSLQGVGTGELFF. The CDR3 DNA sequence: TGTGCCTGCAGCTTACAGGGCGTTGGCACCGGGGAGTTGTTTTTT.

In its sample, this clonotype was seen a few times. The genes are TRBV12-3 or TRBV12-4 and TRBJ1-4; weak D call: TRBD1 (5 bases). V was shortened by 5 bases and J by 5 bases, with 18 bases between the two germline ends. This CDR3 comprises 16 residues. CDR3 loop: CASSRPPGGKNEKLFF. In nucleotides, the CDR3 is TGTGCCAGCAGTCGCCCTCCCGGGGGAAAAAATGAAAAACTGTTTTTT.

This clonotype ranks as medium-sized (0.01 to 0.1%). V is TRBV11-3 and J is TRBJ2-5; D not certain. Germline CDR1 SGHNT, CDR2 YENEEA. V lost 3 bases and J 4 bases, leaving 3 bases between the germline ends. The CDR3 loop spans 11 amino acids. The CDR3 loop is CASSFGETQYF. The CDR3 DNA reads TGTGCCAGCAGCTTCGGAGAGACCCAGTACTTC.

This clonotype was counted at least ten times. This chain connects TRBV29-1 to TRBJ2-7; the match to TRBD1 covers 10 bases. The CDR3 extends over 14 amino acids. J was trimmed by 3 bases and V by 4 bases; bases with no gene match: 6. The germline gives CDR1 SQVTM, CDR2 ANQGSEA. CDR3 sequence: CSVGSGTGVYEQYF. The DNA of the CDR3 is TGCAGCGTTGGGTCCGGGACAGGGGTCTACGAGCAGTACTTC.

This clonotype was counted only a few times. One junction end disagrees with the germline gene, perhaps due to a read error. The chain joins TRBV11-2 to TRBJ2-1; 10 nucleotides agree with TRBD2. Germline loops: CDR1 SGHAT, CDR2 FQNNGV. The CDR3 is 15 residues long. CDR3 amino acids: CASSLGAGGNSEQFF. The CDR3 nucleotides read TGTGCCAGCAGCTTAGGAGCGGGAGGGAACAGTGAGCAGTTCTTT.

This clonotype was seen at least ten times. J is TRBJ2-7 and V is TRBV6-2 or TRBV6-3; the match to TRBD2 covers 12 bases. CDR3 length: 16 residues. Unmatched junction bases numbered 8, after V lost 2 bases and J lost 6 bases. Germline V gene data show CDR1 as MNHEY and CDR2 as SVGEGT. CDR3 sequence reads: CASSYGPSGRASEQYF. CDR3 coding DNA: TGTGCCAGCAGTTACGGACCTAGCGGGAGGGCGAGCGAGCAGTACTTC.

A note on this clonotype: Its ends do not fully match the called genes, so a read error is possible. The DNA for the CDR3 is TGCGCCAGCAGCCCAGGACTAGCCGAAAAAGAGACCCAGTATTTC. Translating gives CASSPGLAEKETQYF. V usage is TRBV5-1 and J usage is TRBJ2-5; 8 bases map to TRBD2. This CDR3 region has 15 residues. Per the germline V gene, CDR1 is SGHRS and CDR2 is YFSETQ.

The chain is built from TRBV30 and TRBJ1-3, with 8 bases matching TRBD1. There are 16 residues in the CDR3. The ends lost 0 bases at V and 0 bases at J; junction bases unmatched: 4. Germline V CDR1 and CDR2: GTSNPN, SVGIG (reference sequence). The CDR3 DNA sequence: TGTGCCTGGAGTGTTCAGGGGGCCTTCTCTGGAAACACCATATATTTT. Translated, it gives CAWSVQGAFSGNTIYF.

This clonotype was detected a few times. The chain couples TRBV5-1 to TRBJ2-5; no clear D gene. The CDR3 consists of 15 residues. V lost 0 bases and J lost 1, with 10 bases in between. CDR1 and CDR2 from the germline V gene are SGHRS and YFSETQ. The CDR3 region has the DNA TGCGCCAGCAGCTTGGATATCGCCCCCCAAGAGACCCAGTACTTC. The encoded protein is CASSLDIAPQETQYF. Supplemented by reference TRBV5-1 and TRBJ2-5, the full variable domain reads KAGVTQTPRYLIKTRGQQVTLSCSPISGHRSVSWYQQTPGQGLQFLFEYFSETQRNKGNFPGRFSGRQFSNSRSEMNVSTLELGDSALYLCASSLDIAPQETQYFGPGTRLLVL.

This clonotype was seen at least ten times. The chain joins TRBV4-1 to TRBJ2-2, with TRBD2 matching 12 bases. The CDR3 contains 17 residues. Germline CDR1 is MGHRA and CDR2 is YSYEKL. With 3 bases clipped from V and 0 bases from J, the junction kept 2 bases outside the gene matches. The CDR3 DNA follows: TGCGCCAGCAGCCATGCTAGCGGGAGGGCGAACACCGGGGAGCTGTTTTTT. It yields the protein CASSHASGRANTGELFF.

A word on this clonotype: Its ends do not fully match the called genes, so a read error is possible. The chain recombines TRBV12-3 or TRBV12-4 with TRBJ1-2; D perhaps matches TRBD1 (5 bases). The CDR3 is 15 residues long. CDR3 sequence (DNA): TGTGTCAGCTGCAAGTTGACAGACCTCCGGGGTGGCTACACCTTC. Encoded protein: CVSCKLTDLRGGYTF.

This sequence joins TRBV14 and TRBJ1-1; TRBD1 is a possible D gene (5 bases). Trimming took off 1 base at V and 6 bases at J, with 15 bases between the two ends. CDR3 length: 15 amino acids. In germline, CDR1 is SGHDN, CDR2 FVKESK. CDR3 sequence (DNA): TGTGCCAGCAGCCAAGTAAGGTCTCAGGGCGCTGAAGCTTTCTTT. Its protein is CASSQVRSQGAEAFF. The complete variable domain, with remaining parts taken from reference TRBV14 and TRBJ1-1, reads EAGVTQFPSHSVIEKGQTVTLRCDPISGHDNLYWYRRVMGKEIKFLLHFVKESKQDESGMPNNRFLAERTGGTYSTLKVQPAELEDSGVYFCASSQVRSQGAEAFFGQGTRLTVV.

This rearrangement joins TRBV11-2 to TRBJ1-5; the D is unclear. Germline loops: CDR1 SGHAT, CDR2 FQNNGV. The CDR3 sequence is 15 residues long. The V end was cut by 5 bases, the J end by 8 bases, with 19 bases between. The CDR3 DNA is TGTGCCAGCAGCCATAGTTGGGGATCAGGAGAGCCCCAGCATTTT. This translates into CASSHSWGSGEPQHF.

About this clonotype: This may come from a read error, since a much larger clone is one base off. The chain uses TRBV6-1 and TRBJ2-2; TRBD1 is a possible D gene (6 bases). In germline, CDR1 is MNHNS, CDR2 SASEGT. There are 13 residues in the CDR3. CDR3 in amino acids: CASSERDTWELFF. The CDR3 region has the DNA TGTGCCAGCAGTGAACGGGACACCTGGGAGCTGTTTTTT.

Comments on this clonotype: This clone may be a read error of a much larger clone one base away. The chain carries TRBV5-5 and TRBJ2-3; perhaps TRBD2 as D (5 bases). The CDR3 is 17 residues long. The V gene lost 0 bases and the J gene lost 1 base, with 15 bases spanning the gap. Germline CDR1 is SGHKS and CDR2 is YYEKEE (reference sequence). DNA for the CDR3: TGTGCCAGCAGCTTGGACTTTGGCGGGTTCCGCACAGATACGCAGTATTTT. Residues: CASSLDFGGFRTDTQYF.

This clonotype was picked up many times. The rearrangement uses TRBV11-2 and TRBJ1-4, with 9 bases lining up with TRBD1. In germline, CDR1 is SGHAT, CDR2 FQNNGV. V gave up 5 bases and J gave up 8 bases; unmatched junction bases: 9. This CDR3 has 15 residues. In DNA form, the CDR3 reads TGTGCCAGCAGCATCGGGACAGGGAAAAGAGAAAAACTGTTTTTT. It translates to CASSIGTGKREKLFF.

This clonotype was seen repeatedly, ten times or more. This rearrangement joins TRBV5-6 to TRBJ1-2, with D unresolved. Trimming left V 5 bases short and J 5 bases short, with 7 bases between. From germline, CDR1 is SGHDT and CDR2 YYEEEE. The CDR3 has 11 residues. CDR3 nucleotide sequence: TGTGCCAGCAGTCTGGCTTATGGCTACACCTTC. Translating it yields CASSLAYGYTF.

Concerning this clonotype itself: This may come from a read error, since a much larger clone is one base off. The chain carries TRBV10-3 and TRBJ2-2, with 7 bases that match TRBD1. Germline V CDR1 and CDR2: ENHRY, SYGVKD. The CDR3 is 16 residues long. CDR3 DNA: TGTGCCATCAGTGAGACCCTGGACAGGAACACCGAGGAGCTGTTTTTT. This gives the protein CAISETLDRNTEELFF.

Concerning this clonotype: Germline and junction disagree at one end, which may indicate a read error. The V call is TRBV29-1, the J call TRBJ2-7; maybe TRBD2 (7 bases). Per germline, CDR1 SQVTM and CDR2 ANQGSEA. The CDR3 sequence is 17 residues long. CDR3 sequence (DNA): TGCAGCGTTTCGGGAGTCGATGACGGGGGGCAATCCTACGAGCAATACTTC. Residues: CSVSGVDDGGQSYEQYF.

This clonotype was counted between two and nine times. A single base separates this from a much larger clone, so it may be a read error. V usage is TRBV5-4 and J usage is TRBJ1-6; D uncertain. Germline CDR1 reads SGHNT; CDR2 reads YYREEE (reference sequence). The CDR3 is made up of 16 amino acids. V was trimmed by 3 bases and J by 7 bases, leaving 17 bases between them. For the CDR3, the DNA is TGTGCCAGCAGCTCGCACCCCGGACCGCGGAATTCACCCCTCCACTTT. Protein product: CASSSHPGPRNSPLHF.

A remark on this clonotype: The CDR3 ends on some other residue instead of the conserved phenylalanine or tryptophan, so this is likely a read error. V gene TRBV11-2 combines with J gene TRBJ1-1; 9 nucleotides line up with TRBD1. The CDR3 is 16 residues long. Germline V gene lookup returns CDR1 SGHAT and CDR2 FQNNGV. The CDR3 protein is CASNLAGTGWLPEAFL. CDR3 sequence (DNA): TGTGCCAGCAACTTAGCAGGGACAGGGTGGTTGCCTGAAGCTTTCTTG.

About this clonotype: It may be a read error: a sequence one base away is much more abundant. V gene TRBV6-5 combines with J gene TRBJ1-1, with 7 bases matching TRBD1. Trimming at V came to 2 bases and at J to 4 bases, leaving 10 bases not matched to a gene. Germline V gene sequence: CDR1 MNHEY, CDR2 SVGAGI. The CDR3 length is 16 residues. The CDR3 spells CASSYRGQWVSTEAFF. CDR3 nucleotide sequence: TGTGCCAGCAGTTACAGGGGACAGTGGGTGAGCACTGAAGCTTTCTTT.

Points on this clonotype: A much larger clonotype is one base distant, so this may be a read error. The V and J genes are TRBV6-5 and TRBJ2-3; 10 bases match TRBD2. The V gene's germline CDR1 is MNHEY and CDR2 SVGAGI. The CDR3 is made up of 14 amino acids. The CDR3 sequence: CGSSSASGRDTQYF. CDR3 coding DNA: TGTGGCAGCAGTTCCGCTAGCGGGAGAGATACGCAGTATTTT.